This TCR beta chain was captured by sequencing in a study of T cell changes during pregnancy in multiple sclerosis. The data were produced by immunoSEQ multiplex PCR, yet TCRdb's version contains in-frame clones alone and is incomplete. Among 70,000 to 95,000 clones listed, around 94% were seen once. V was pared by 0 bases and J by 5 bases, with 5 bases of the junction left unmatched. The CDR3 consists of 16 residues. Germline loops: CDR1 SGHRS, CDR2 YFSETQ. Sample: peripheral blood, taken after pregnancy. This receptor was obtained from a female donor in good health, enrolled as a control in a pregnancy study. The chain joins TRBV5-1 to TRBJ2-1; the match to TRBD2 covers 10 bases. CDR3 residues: CASSLVVSGRNNEQFF. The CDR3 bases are TGCGCCAGCAGCTTGGTTGTTAGCGGGAGGAACAATGAGCAGTTCTTC.